The rows below give T cell receptor beta chains drawn from one sample of a study of cytomegalovirus exposure and HLA in healthy donors. Assay: immunoSEQ multiplex PCR; the TCRdb copy retains only in-frame clones and omits some. Of roughly 200,000 clones listed, around 77% are singletons. The sequencing input was PBMCs. These TCRs come from a woman aged 25 to 39 in good health and CMV-seronegative. The CDR3 runs from the conserved cysteine through the conserved F or W. Each record gives: D gene, J gene, clone size, V gene, CDR3 DNA, CDR3 protein. D genes are given only for firm matches. Rows may omit the clone size; those that give it use once, few, many or a size class.

d_gene: NA; j_gene: TRBJ2-7; abundance: many; v_gene: TRBV7-2; CDR3nt: TGTGCCAGCAGCTTAGTAGCTCGAACCTACGAGCAGTACTTC; CDR3aa: CASSLVARTYEQYF
d_gene: NA; j_gene: TRBJ2-1; abundance: NA; v_gene: TRBV7-6; CDR3nt: TGTGCCAGCGGGGCGGGGTCTGGCAATGAGCAGTTCTTC; CDR3aa: CASGAGSGNEQFF
d_gene: TRBD2; j_gene: TRBJ2-2; abundance: NA; v_gene: TRBV7-9; CDR3nt: TGTGCCAGCAGCTTCGGCGGGAGGGCCAGGTCCGGGGAGCTGTTTTTT; CDR3aa: CASSFGGRARSGELFF
d_gene: NA; j_gene: TRBJ1-1; abundance: once; v_gene: TRBV16; CDR3nt: TGTGCCAGCAGCCTTCGCGGGGCTTCGTGGATGAACACTGAAGCTTTCTTT; CDR3aa: CASSLRGASWMNTEAFF
d_gene: NA; j_gene: TRBJ1-4; abundance: NA; v_gene: TRBV4-2; CDR3nt: TGTGCCAGCAGCCAAAACGTCTTACTAGATGAAAAACTGTTTTTT; CDR3aa: CASSQNVLLDEKLFF
d_gene: NA; j_gene: TRBJ1-5; abundance: NA; v_gene: TRBV28; CDR3nt: TGTGCCAGCGCCGTGGCGCGTCGGGGTCAGCCCCAGCATTTT; CDR3aa: CASAVARRGQPQHF
d_gene: NA; j_gene: TRBJ2-5; abundance: NA; v_gene: TRBV2; CDR3nt: TGTGCCAGCAGTCCTCTGATCCACCAAGAGGCCCAGTACTTC; CDR3aa: CASSPLIHQEAQYF
d_gene: TRBD2; j_gene: TRBJ2-7; abundance: NA; v_gene: TRBV28; CDR3nt: TGTGCCAGCAGTTCCCCGGGGGGGGGCTACGAGCAGTACTTC; CDR3aa: CASSSPGGGYEQYF
d_gene: NA; j_gene: TRBJ2-1; abundance: NA; v_gene: TRBV15; CDR3nt: TGTGCCACCAGCAGAGTATCGCGGACAAACAATGAGCAGTTCTTC; CDR3aa: CATSRVSRTNNEQFF
d_gene: NA; j_gene: TRBJ1-2; abundance: NA; v_gene: TRBV10-3; CDR3nt: TGTGCCATCAACGGAGACGGGAATAACTATGGCTACACCTTC; CDR3aa: CAINGDGNNYGYTF
d_gene: NA; j_gene: TRBJ2-1; abundance: NA; v_gene: TRBV5-1; CDR3nt: TGCGCCAGCAGCTTGGGTAGTAGTGGGAGGCCTGACAATGAGCAGTTCTTC; CDR3aa: CASSLGSSGRPDNEQFF
d_gene: NA; j_gene: TRBJ2-2; abundance: NA; v_gene: TRBV6-1; CDR3nt: TGTGCCAGCAGTGACTGGAACAGGGCACTTGAGCTGTTTTTT; CDR3aa: CASSDWNRALELFF
d_gene: TRBD2; j_gene: TRBJ2-1; abundance: once; v_gene: TRBV19; CDR3nt: TGTGCCAGTAGTATAGATCTTTGGGCGGGAGCCGAGGGGGAGCAGTTCTTC; CDR3aa: CASSIDLWAGAEGEQFF
d_gene: NA; j_gene: TRBJ2-7; abundance: NA; v_gene: TRBV2; CDR3nt: TGTGCCAGCAGTTATCTCCTTCCCTACGAGCAGTACTTC; CDR3aa: CASSYLLPYEQYF
d_gene: NA; j_gene: TRBJ2-7; abundance: NA; v_gene: TRBV10-3; CDR3nt: TGTGCCACAAGACAGGGAGGATACGAGCAGTACTTC; CDR3aa: CATRQGGYEQYF
d_gene: NA; j_gene: TRBJ1-2; abundance: NA; v_gene: TRBV27; CDR3nt: TGTGCCAGCAGTTTATTTGCAGGGGACTATGGCTACACCTTC; CDR3aa: CASSLFAGDYGYTF
d_gene: NA; j_gene: TRBJ1-1; abundance: NA; v_gene: TRBV29-1; CDR3nt: TGCAGCGTCGTGGGGTTAGGGGGAACTAACACTGAAGCTTTCTTT; CDR3aa: CSVVGLGGTNTEAFF
d_gene: NA; j_gene: TRBJ2-5; abundance: once; v_gene: TRBV5-1; CDR3nt: TGCGCCAGCAGCTTGTTTGGCGGGGAGCAGGAGACCCAGTACTTC; CDR3aa: CASSLFGGEQETQYF